This is a list of T cell receptor beta chains from one sample in a study of T cells in tuberculosis. Sequencing used immunoSEQ multiplex PCR; TCRdb keeps in-frame clones, though not all of them. The sample yields around 39,000 clones, 93% seen once. Source material: PBMCs. The source of these receptors is a donor aged 10 to 29 with latent tuberculosis or without tuberculosis infection. Each CDR3 is given with its conserved first and last residue. Each record gives: CDR3 DNA, CDR3 protein, D gene, V gene, clone size, J gene. The D gene is left open where the match is weak. Clone size is shown for a subset of rows, as once, few, many or a class of expanded clone.

CDR3 DNA: TGTGCCAGCAGCGTAGGAGCCAGGGATATCGGATCACCCCTCCACTTT
CDR3 protein: CASSVGARDIGSPLHF
D gene: -
V gene: TRBV9
clone size: -
J gene: TRBJ1-6

CDR3 DNA: TGTGCCAGCAGTTTAGGGACAGGGCGGCAGCCCCAGCATTTT
CDR3 protein: CASSLGTGRQPQHF
D gene: TRBD1
V gene: TRBV27
clone size: -
J gene: TRBJ1-5

CDR3 DNA: TGTGCCAGCAGCTCGGGACCGGGACAGGGGACGCAGCAGTACTTC
CDR3 protein: CASSSGPGQGTQQYF
D gene: TRBD1
V gene: TRBV5-6
clone size: -
J gene: TRBJ2-7

CDR3 DNA: TGCGCCAGCAGCTGGTCGGGAAGTGGGGCAGATACGCAGTATTTT
CDR3 protein: CASSWSGSGADTQYF
D gene: -
V gene: TRBV5-1
clone size: -
J gene: TRBJ2-3

CDR3 DNA: TGTGCCAGCAGTCGCGGGCCGAGCGATACGCAGTATTTT
CDR3 protein: CASSRGPSDTQYF
D gene: -
V gene: TRBV7-3
clone size: -
J gene: TRBJ2-3

CDR3 DNA: TGTGCCAGCAGTCCGACAGGGGAGCGTTCACCCCTCCACTTT
CDR3 protein: CASSPTGERSPLHF
D gene: TRBD1
V gene: TRBV2
clone size: -
J gene: TRBJ1-6

CDR3 DNA: TGTGCCAGCAGCCCCGGAGAGATGGCGGGTTATGGCTACACCTTC
CDR3 protein: CASSPGEMAGYGYTF
D gene: -
V gene: TRBV5-4
clone size: -
J gene: TRBJ1-2

CDR3 DNA: TGTGCCAGCAGCTGGACAGCAGATATTGATTCACCCCTCCACTTT
CDR3 protein: CASSWTADIDSPLHF
D gene: -
V gene: TRBV9
clone size: -
J gene: TRBJ1-6

CDR3 DNA: TGCGCCAGCAGCTTGCTTCTAGCGGAGAATACGCAGTATTTT
CDR3 protein: CASSLLLAENTQYF
D gene: TRBD2
V gene: TRBV5-1
clone size: -
J gene: TRBJ2-3

CDR3 DNA: TGTGCCAGCAGCGGCCAGAATAACAGGGAGGGAGGCACTGAAGCTTTCTTT
CDR3 protein: CASSGQNNREGGTEAFF
D gene: -
V gene: TRBV9
clone size: -
J gene: TRBJ1-1

CDR3 DNA: TGTGCCAGCAGCTTCTGGGGGCTCTCCTACGAGCAGTACTTC
CDR3 protein: CASSFWGLSYEQYF
D gene: -
V gene: TRBV5-4
clone size: -
J gene: TRBJ2-7

CDR3 DNA: TGCGCCAGCAGCGGGGGGACTGCGAACACTGAAGCTTTCTTT
CDR3 protein: CASSGGTANTEAFF
D gene: -
V gene: TRBV5-1
clone size: -
J gene: TRBJ1-1

CDR3 DNA: TGTGCTAGTGGTTTCCCGGCCCCAGGAGATGATGGGGCCTATGGCTACACCTTC
CDR3 protein: CASGFPAPGDDGAYGYTF
D gene: -
V gene: TRBV12-5
clone size: -
J gene: TRBJ1-2

CDR3 DNA: TGTGCCAGCAGTTTATTCGGTACAGGGGGACGTCGTTTGAACACTGAAGCTTTCTTT
CDR3 protein: CASSLFGTGGRRLNTEAFF
D gene: TRBD1
V gene: TRBV27
clone size: -
J gene: TRBJ1-1

CDR3 DNA: TGTGCCAGCAGTGGCCGGGACAGGGGAACATCCCCCTATGGCTACACCTTC
CDR3 protein: CASSGRDRGTSPYGYTF
D gene: TRBD1
V gene: TRBV25-1
clone size: -
J gene: TRBJ1-2

CDR3 DNA: TGTGCCAGCAGCTCCCAGGGCAATCAGCCCCAGCATTTT
CDR3 protein: CASSSQGNQPQHF
D gene: -
V gene: TRBV7-9
clone size: -
J gene: TRBJ1-5

CDR3 DNA: TGTGCCAGCAGTGAATCTGACAGGGGTTCAGATACGCAGTATTTT
CDR3 protein: CASSESDRGSDTQYF
D gene: TRBD1
V gene: TRBV2
clone size: once
J gene: TRBJ2-3

CDR3 DNA: TGCGCCAGCAGCCAGATACAGGGGGCCTATAATTCACCCCTCCACTTT
CDR3 protein: CASSQIQGAYNSPLHF
D gene: TRBD1
V gene: TRBV4-3
clone size: -
J gene: TRBJ1-6

CDR3 DNA: TGTGCCAGCAGTACCCCCCTACCCGACAGGGGAATCTCTGGAAACACCATATATTTT
CDR3 protein: CASSTPLPDRGISGNTIYF
D gene: TRBD1
V gene: TRBV27
clone size: once
J gene: TRBJ1-3

CDR3 DNA: TGCGCCAGCAGCTCGGGGGACCCCTTCAATGAGCAGTTCTTC
CDR3 protein: CASSSGDPFNEQFF
D gene: -
V gene: TRBV5-1
clone size: -
J gene: TRBJ2-1

CDR3 DNA: TGTGCCTGGAGACCAACCGCGGGACAGGGACGAGAAAAACTGTTTTTT
CDR3 protein: CAWRPTAGQGREKLFF
D gene: TRBD1
V gene: TRBV30
clone size: -
J gene: TRBJ1-4

CDR3 DNA: TGTGCCAGCACTCCAGAACCAGGGACAGCAGGCTATGGCTACACCTTC
CDR3 protein: CASTPEPGTAGYGYTF
D gene: TRBD1
V gene: TRBV6-6
clone size: -
J gene: TRBJ1-2

CDR3 DNA: TGTGCCAGCAGCGCTGGACCCGGGACAGGGACCCCAGATACGCAGTATTTT
CDR3 protein: CASSAGPGTGTPDTQYF
D gene: TRBD1
V gene: TRBV7-2
clone size: -
J gene: TRBJ2-3

CDR3 DNA: TGTGCCAGCAGCCCCCTAAGGGCGACTAGCAGGGTCGAGCAGTACTTC
CDR3 protein: CASSPLRATSRVEQYF
D gene: TRBD2
V gene: TRBV7-9
clone size: -
J gene: TRBJ2-7

CDR3 DNA: TGTGCCAGCAGCTTACGACAGGGCAGCAATGAGCAGTTCTTC
CDR3 protein: CASSLRQGSNEQFF
D gene: TRBD1
V gene: TRBV5-4
clone size: -
J gene: TRBJ2-1

CDR3 DNA: TGCGCCAGCAGCCCCTTAGGGAGCGGGGGGGCCTCCTACGAGCAGTACTTC
CDR3 protein: CASSPLGSGGASYEQYF
D gene: TRBD2
V gene: TRBV4-1
clone size: -
J gene: TRBJ2-7

CDR3 DNA: TGTGCCAGCAGCTTTCGTGGCACGCGAGGTCAGCCCCAGCATTTT
CDR3 protein: CASSFRGTRGQPQHF
D gene: -
V gene: TRBV12-1
clone size: -
J gene: TRBJ1-5

CDR3 DNA: TGTGCCAGCAGGGAGACGACAGGGTCCCCCGGGGAGCTGTTTTTT
CDR3 protein: CASRETTGSPGELFF
D gene: TRBD1
V gene: TRBV2
clone size: -
J gene: TRBJ2-2

CDR3 DNA: TGTGCCAGCAGCTCGTCGGACAGGGCGAACACTGAAGCTTTCTTT
CDR3 protein: CASSSSDRANTEAFF
D gene: TRBD1
V gene: TRBV11-2
clone size: -
J gene: TRBJ1-1

CDR3 DNA: TGTGCCATACGCGATGCGGACTGGGGGGACAGAAATCACTATGGCTACACCTTC
CDR3 protein: CAIRDADWGDRNHYGYTF
D gene: TRBD1
V gene: TRBV10-3
clone size: -
J gene: TRBJ1-2

CDR3 DNA: TGCGCCAGCAGCCAAGGCGGGACAGGGAGGAGTGAGCAGTTCTTC
CDR3 protein: CASSQGGTGRSEQFF
D gene: TRBD1
V gene: TRBV4-1
clone size: -
J gene: TRBJ2-1

CDR3 DNA: TGTGCCAGCAGTCTCTACAGGGAGCTGGCGAGTGGCTACACCTTC
CDR3 protein: CASSLYRELASGYTF
D gene: -
V gene: TRBV27
clone size: -
J gene: TRBJ1-2

CDR3 DNA: TGTGCCAGCAGCTTAGGGGCAGGGCGCTACGAGCAGTACTTC
CDR3 protein: CASSLGAGRYEQYF
D gene: -
V gene: TRBV11-2
clone size: -
J gene: TRBJ2-7

CDR3 DNA: TGTGCCAGCAGCCGCCACTCCCGGACAGGGGCTAATAGCAATCAGCCCCAGCATTTT
CDR3 protein: CASSRHSRTGANSNQPQHF
D gene: TRBD1
V gene: TRBV4-2
clone size: -
J gene: TRBJ1-5

CDR3 DNA: TGTGCCAGCAGTTACTCAGAGGGCTCCTACGAGCAGTACTTC
CDR3 protein: CASSYSEGSYEQYF
D gene: -
V gene: TRBV6-5
clone size: -
J gene: TRBJ2-7

CDR3 DNA: TGTGCCAGCAGGTACAGGGGGGGCCGTGGAGATGGCTACACCTTC
CDR3 protein: CASRYRGGRGDGYTF
D gene: TRBD1
V gene: TRBV2
clone size: -
J gene: TRBJ1-2

CDR3 DNA: TGTGCCAGCAGTAGCGGGAACACCGGGGAGCTGTTTTTT
CDR3 protein: CASSSGNTGELFF
D gene: -
V gene: TRBV6-4
clone size: -
J gene: TRBJ2-2

CDR3 DNA: TGTGCCAGCAGTTTATTCACGTTAAGGGACAGGGCTAATTCACCCCTCCACTTT
CDR3 protein: CASSLFTLRDRANSPLHF
D gene: TRBD1
V gene: TRBV27
clone size: -
J gene: TRBJ1-6

CDR3 DNA: TGTGCCAGCAGTGAGGCTGGAGGGAGCAATCAGCCCCAGCATTTT
CDR3 protein: CASSEAGGSNQPQHF
D gene: -
V gene: TRBV2
clone size: -
J gene: TRBJ1-5

CDR3 DNA: TGCGCCAGCAGCCAGATGAGGGGGTACACAGATACGCAGTATTTT
CDR3 protein: CASSQMRGYTDTQYF
D gene: -
V gene: TRBV4-1
clone size: -
J gene: TRBJ2-3

CDR3 DNA: TGTGCCAGCAGCGAGGGACAGGATAGCAATCAGCCCCAGCATTTT
CDR3 protein: CASSEGQDSNQPQHF
D gene: TRBD1
V gene: TRBV9
clone size: -
J gene: TRBJ1-5

CDR3 DNA: TGTGCCAGCAGTGAAGGCAGGGCAGGTAGTCAGCCCCAGCATTTT
CDR3 protein: CASSEGRAGSQPQHF
D gene: -
V gene: TRBV6-1
clone size: -
J gene: TRBJ1-5

CDR3 DNA: TGTGCCAGCAGCCCCGAGACAGAAGGGACTGAAGCTTTCTTT
CDR3 protein: CASSPETEGTEAFF
D gene: -
V gene: TRBV9
clone size: -
J gene: TRBJ1-1

CDR3 DNA: TGTGCCAGCAGTAGTCTAGCGGGGGACGAGCAGTACTTC
CDR3 protein: CASSSLAGDEQYF
D gene: TRBD2
V gene: TRBV2
clone size: -
J gene: TRBJ2-7

CDR3 DNA: TGTGCCAGCAGTGAATTGCGCGGGGGACCCGACAATGAGCAGTTCTTC
CDR3 protein: CASSELRGGPDNEQFF
D gene: TRBD2
V gene: TRBV2
clone size: -
J gene: TRBJ2-1

CDR3 DNA: TGCGCCAGCAGCCAGGGCTGGGGGCATGGCTACACCTTC
CDR3 protein: CASSQGWGHGYTF
D gene: -
V gene: TRBV4-1
clone size: -
J gene: TRBJ1-2

CDR3 DNA: TGTGCCAGCAGGATACAGGGTATCGCAGATACGCAGTATTTT
CDR3 protein: CASRIQGIADTQYF
D gene: -
V gene: TRBV28
clone size: -
J gene: TRBJ2-3

CDR3 DNA: TGCGCCAGCAGCTCACCCTCCCCGTGGGGAGTAGACAATGAGCAGTTCTTC
CDR3 protein: CASSSPSPWGVDNEQFF
D gene: -
V gene: TRBV4-1
clone size: -
J gene: TRBJ2-1

CDR3 DNA: TGCGCCAGCAGCTCCACGGGACGGACAGGGGCTAGCTCCTATAATTCACCCCTCCACTTT
CDR3 protein: CASSSTGRTGASSYNSPLHF
D gene: TRBD1
V gene: TRBV5-1
clone size: once
J gene: TRBJ1-6

CDR3 DNA: TGTGCCAGCAGCCAATACAGGACCTATGGCTACACCTTC
CDR3 protein: CASSQYRTYGYTF
D gene: -
V gene: TRBV14
clone size: -
J gene: TRBJ1-2